This entry is about one T cell receptor beta chain. Its antigen is as yet unknown. Deletions cut 7 bases from V and 3 bases from J, with 10 bases between. Per germline, CDR1 MDHEN and CDR2 SYDVKM. There are 13 residues in the CDR3. The sample originates from a study of cytomegalovirus exposure and HLA in healthy donors. The wider study: In an early release, HLA-typed donors contributed approximately 80 million unique TCR sequences. Whole-study findings and limits: A previous analysis found most TCR beta V segments productive roughly 90% or roughly 30% of the time. The study put 160 or so TCR beta chains on its list as cytomegalovirus-associated.

The PCR was carried out with 60 Vbeta primers and 13 Jbeta primers. Libraries were prepared by immunoSEQ multiplex PCR; TCRdb keeps only in-frame clonotypes and omits some of them. The sample lists 95,000 or so clones; about four fifths were seen once. The sequenced sample consisted of PBMCs. The J gene is TRBJ1-5, the V gene TRBV28; tentatively, D is TRBD1 (6 bases). This TCR was sampled from a woman in her seventies in good health and CMV-seropositive. The CDR3 sequence is CASNRVNNQPQHF. Here the CDR3 DNA reads TGTGCCAGCAACAGGGTTAACAATCAGCCCCAGCATTTT. Full variable domain (remainder filled in from reference TRBV28 and TRBJ1-5): DVKVTQSSRYLVKRTGEKVFLECVQDMDHENMFWYRQDPGLGLRLIYFSYDVKMKEKGDIPEGYSVSREKKERFSLILESASTNQTSMYLCASNRVNNQPQHFGDGTRLSIL.